This TCR beta chain was captured in a study of cytomegalovirus exposure and HLA in healthy donors. Study information: Of around 410 genotyped donors, 81% grouped in the Caucasian-associated ancestry cluster. Points from the study as a whole: In a later analysis, DRB1 alleles had the most associated TCRs; HLA-C alleles the fewest. Most of the TCR beta V segments (in an earlier analysis) were productive either about 87% or about 30% of the time. It was reportedly the case that the classifier diagnosed cytomegalovirus status with high specificity and sensitivity.

In its sample, this clone was seen once. Its antigen remains unidentified. 13 Jbeta primers and 60 Vbeta primers were used for the PCR. Sequenced by immunoSEQ multiplex PCR; TCRdb stores in-frame clones only, minus some. The repertoire holds some 130,000 clones, with roughly 78% as singletons. J lost 4 bases, V lost 2 bases, and 4 bases had no gene match. Germline CDR1 SGHRS, CDR2 YFSETQ. This CDR3 spans 15 amino acids. The J gene is TRBJ2-7, the V gene TRBV5-1; TRBD2 aligns across 12 bases. Sequenced sample: PBMCs. The clonotype originates from a man aged 35 to 55 in good health and CMV-seropositive. CDR3 DNA sequence: TGCGCCAGCAGCTTACGGACTAGCGGGGAGTACGAGCAGTACTTC. This codes for CASSLRTSGEYEQYF.